Below are 18 T cell receptor beta chains sequenced from a single sample in a study of human T cells and chemical hapten exposure. Time point meaning: pre-sensitization, week 0. Treatment given: therapeutic diphenylcyclopropenone sensitization with weekly scalp DPC. From whole blood left unfractionated, total RNA was extracted. TCRdb used MiXCR to reprocess the RACE reads, holding one entry per CDR3 protein. The sample gives tens of thousands of distinct CDR3 sequences, 9% to 12% of which show up once; roughly a quarter is in the top ten. The sequencing here drew on whole blood, taken in connection with sensitization to the hapten diphenylcyclopropenone (DPC). The receptors come from a man in his forties or fifties with alopecia areata. Some clones in this sample may be carry-over from other donors' samples.

This clonotype was counted at least ten times. The chain combines TRBV3-1 with TRBJ1-2; TRBD1 matches 7 bases. The V gene end was trimmed by 1 base and the J gene end by 7 bases; junction bases not matched to a gene: 6. This CDR3 comprises 14 residues. Germline CDR1 LGHDT, CDR2 YNNKEL (reference sequence). In DNA form, the CDR3 reads TGTGCCAGCAGCCAAGTCGACAGGGAGAGTGGCTACACCTTC. Encoded protein: CASSQVDRESGYTF.

The V gene is TRBV28, the J gene TRBJ1-1; D unclear. The germline CDR1 and CDR2 sequences are MDHEN and SYDVKM. The CDR3 spans 14 residues. V was shortened by 7 bases and J by 0 bases, with 12 bases between the two germline ends. As DNA, the CDR3 is TGTGCCAGCACCCCAGACCGACTGAACACTGAAGCTTTCTTT. Its protein is CASTPDRLNTEAFF.

This clonotype was seen many times. The V and J genes are TRBV7-2 and TRBJ2-7, with 10 bases that match TRBD1. CDR1 and CDR2 from the germline V gene are SGHTA and FQGNSA. Losses at the gene ends were 5 bases for V and 2 bases for J; bases not matched to a gene: 6. The CDR3 spans 15 residues. The chain's CDR3 is CASSASGTGAYEQYF. The CDR3 DNA reads as TGTGCCAGCAGCGCTTCCGGGACAGGGGCCTACGAGCAGTACTTC.

The chain is built from TRBV29-1 and TRBJ2-3; 9 bases map to TRBD2. CDR1 SQVTM and CDR2 ANQGSEA come from the germline V gene. The CDR3 covers 13 residues. Trimming took 6 bases from V and 3 from J; bases not matched to a gene: 4. The CDR3 DNA reads TGCAGCGTCTCTAGCGGGAATACAGATACGCAGTATTTT. Translation: CSVSSGNTDTQYF.

As regards this clonotype: This clone may be a read error of a much larger clone one base away. V and J are TRBV29-1 and TRBJ2-3; possible D gene TRBD1, 5 bases. Germline values: CDR1 SQVTM, CDR2 ANQGSEA. This CDR3 has 11 residues. Deletions cut 6 bases from V and 4 bases from J, with 8 bases between. For the CDR3, the DNA is TGCAGCGTGTCAGGGTCAGATACGCAGTATTTT. Its protein product is CSVSGSDTQYF.

Many counts were recorded for this clonotype. V usage is TRBV5-6 and J usage is TRBJ2-1; D gene unclear. This CDR3 has 13 amino acids. CDR1 is SGHDT, CDR2 YYEEEE, per germline. V lost 6 bases and J lost 0, with 7 bases in between. CDR3 in amino acids: CASTSSSYNEQFF. Here the CDR3 DNA reads TGTGCCAGCACCTCTAGCTCCTACAATGAGCAGTTCTTC.

This clonotype has a handful of counts. This sequence joins TRBV29-1 and TRBJ1-5; D is uncertain. Germline V gene sequence: CDR1 SQVTM, CDR2 ANQGSEA. V lost 5 bases to trimming and J lost 2 bases, with 16 bases between them. The length of the CDR3 is 15 residues. CDR3 sequence reads: CSVSLGLDGNQPQHF. CDR3 in DNA: TGCAGCGTTTCCCTCGGTCTGGATGGCAATCAGCCCCAGCATTTT.

In this sample, this clonotype turned up a few times. V is TRBV20-1 and J is TRBJ1-2; D unresolved. CDR3 length equals 12 residues. The V gene lost 5 bases and the J gene lost 0 bases, with 7 bases spanning the gap. The germline V gene encodes CDR1 DFQATT and CDR2 SNEGSKA (reference sequence). Written as DNA, the CDR3 is TGCAGTGCTGAGACTGCTAACTATGGCTACACCTTC. It is translated as CSAETANYGYTF.

This clonotype was counted ten times or more. The J gene is TRBJ2-7, the V gene TRBV20-1, with D uncertain. Deletions cut 0 bases from V and 6 bases from J, with 9 bases between. The germline V gene has CDR1 DFQATT and CDR2 SNEGSKA (reference sequence). This CDR3 has 12 amino acids. CDR3 DNA: TGCAGTGCTAGAGATCACCGCGCCGAGCAGTACTTC. Amino acid sequence: CSARDHRAEQYF.

The V gene is TRBV6-1, the J gene TRBJ2-1, with 12 positions matching TRBD2. The CDR3 extends over 15 amino acids. J was trimmed by 6 bases and V by 4 bases; bases with no gene match: 4. The germline V gene encodes CDR1 MNHNS and CDR2 SASEGT. Written as DNA, the CDR3 is TGTGCCAGCAGTGGGGGACTAGCGGGCTTCAATGAGCAGTTCTTC. It codes for CASSGGLAGFNEQFF.

This clonotype was seen at least ten times. This chain uses TRBV2 with TRBJ1-1; 10 positions match TRBD1. The ends lost 5 bases at V and 4 bases at J; junction bases unmatched: 7. The germline CDR1 and CDR2 sequences are SNHLY and FYNNEI. The CDR3 totals 15 residues. CDR3 bases: TGTGCCAGCAGTCCCGGGACAGGGGTAGGCACTGAAGCTTTCTTT. Translating gives CASSPGTGVGTEAFF.

This clonotype was recorded many times. V is TRBV28 and J is TRBJ2-2; D uncertain. V was clipped by 3 bases and J by 7 bases, with 3 bases between them. This CDR3 is built from 11 residues. The germline CDR1 and CDR2 sequences are MDHEN and SYDVKM. CDR3 in amino acids: CASSLSGELFF. CDR3 DNA sequence: TGTGCCAGCAGTTTGAGCGGGGAGCTGTTTTTT.

This clonotype was counted a few times. The rearrangement uses TRBV10-1 and TRBJ2-1; D is possibly TRBD1 (5 bases). V lost 0 bases and J 5 bases, leaving 14 bases between the germline ends. Germline V CDR1 and CDR2: WNHNN, SYGVQD (reference sequence). This CDR3 comprises 16 residues. Here the CDR3 DNA reads TGCGCCAGCAGTGAGTCGATAGGGGCTAGTGACAATGAGCAGTTCTTC. Translation: CASSESIGASDNEQFF.

This clonotype was counted at least ten times. This chain joins TRBV27 and TRBJ2-5; 8 nucleotides agree with TRBD1. The CDR3 covers 14 residues. Losses at the gene ends were 5 bases for V and 1 base for J; bases not matched to a gene: 3. Germline values: CDR1 MNHEY, CDR2 SMNVEV (reference sequence). The CDR3 bases are TGTGCCAGCAGTGCTGACAGGGGCCAAGAGACCCAGTACTTC. It is translated as CASSADRGQETQYF.

The chain recombines TRBV29-1 with TRBJ2-1, with unresolved D. The germline CDR1 and CDR2 sequences are SQVTM and ANQGSEA. The CDR3 contains 13 residues. CDR3 amino acids: CSGLRPSYNEQFF. CDR3 nucleotides: TGCAGTGGCCTCAGGCCCTCCTACAATGAGCAGTTCTTC.

This clonotype occurred many times. The V call is TRBV10-3, the J call TRBJ2-7; 9 bases match TRBD1. V trimming: 2 bases; J trimming: 6 bases; junction bases outside the gene matches: 2. Germline V gene lookup returns CDR1 ENHRY and CDR2 SYGVKD. CDR3 length: 13 residues. The chain's CDR3 is CAISEDRGGEQYF. Written as DNA, the CDR3 is TGTGCCATCAGTGAGGACAGGGGGGGCGAGCAGTACTTC.

The V and J genes are TRBV3-1 and TRBJ1-1, with TRBD1 as a possible D gene (5 bases). The V and J ends lost 4 bases and 3 bases respectively, with 15 bases between them. CDR3 length equals 15 residues. Germline CDR1 is LGHDT and CDR2 is YNNKEL (reference sequence). DNA of the CDR3: TGTGCCAGCAGCCCCCGGTTAGGGGTCTACACTGAAGCTTTCTTT. This encodes CASSPRLGVYTEAFF.

V is TRBV9 and J is TRBJ2-7; no firm D call. The V gene's germline CDR1 is SGDLS and CDR2 YYNGEE. The V and J ends lost 0 bases and 12 bases respectively, with 16 bases between them. The CDR3 totals 13 residues. Here the CDR3 DNA reads TGTGCCAGCAGCGTAGGTGAAGGGCTCGAACTGTACTTC. Encoded protein: CASSVGEGLELYF.